This T cell receptor (beta chain) was documented in a study of cytomegalovirus exposure and HLA in healthy donors. The PCR used 60 Vbeta and 13 Jbeta primers. Profiling relied on immunoSEQ multiplex PCR, and the TCRdb table lists in-frame clones only, not all of them. Of just over 60,000 clones listed, about 89% are singletons. About this clone: Its antigen is as yet unknown.

Whole-study results and caveats: TRBV6-2, TRBV6-3 and other indistinguishable V segments were excluded.

Germline values: CDR1 SGHNT, CDR2 YENEEA. V was shortened by 2 bases and J by 9 bases, with 11 bases between the two germline ends. CDR3 size: 13 residues. The chain combines TRBV11-3 with TRBJ2-1; TRBD2 might be the D (5 bases). Material for sequencing was PBMCs. The TCR comes from a man younger than 35 in good health and CMV-seronegative. Here the CDR3 reads CASSLRGEPEQFF. DNA for the CDR3: TGTGCCAGCAGCTTACGGGGAGAACCTGAGCAGTTCTTC.